The following is a T cell receptor beta chain sequence with its context. Its antigen specificity is not known. Within one base of it there is no much larger clone, and no base qualities were kept. The library was produced with 5' RACE. Sequenced using an Illumina HiSeq 2500. The second PCR ran for about 6 to 12 cycles and used a J-beta primer mix along with a sample-barcoded 5' primer. A template-switch 5' adaptor carrying 12 random nucleotides introduced a unique molecular identifier onto each TCR beta cDNA molecule. At least 2.5 million CDR3-containing paired-end reads were obtained from each sample. The Mint cDNA synthesis kit, primed by a TRBC-specific oligonucleotide, was used to synthesize first-strand cDNA from all RNA. All cDNA was treated with uracil-DNA glycosylase and then went through a first 18-cycle PCR with the universal primers M1SS and BC2_uni_R. As for the original processing: For normalization, 1 million high-quality reads, each with a distinct molecular identifier, were randomly selected from each sample. Reads sharing molecular identifiers were discarded rather than binned into consensus sequences. MiTCR, set to a Q25 quality threshold and the strictest error-elimination algorithm, was used for CDR3 identification, clonotype clustering and error correction. A nonparametric unseen species model with Euler transformation was used to estimate a lower bound on total TCR beta diversity. The public reads were run again by TCRdb, first through fastp at Q25 and then through MiXCR, and only productive beta chains were kept. For every CDR3 protein sequence, its rows merge into one entry that carries the most common genes and DNA. The V and J calls and clone size come from TCRdb's table, not from the authors' own analysis. The sample table holds some 1 million distinct CDR3 sequences, of which around 45% were seen once. The ten largest clones capture around 18% of the sample.

Systemically healthy Caucasian individuals from Russia, 39 in total and aged about 6 to 95 years, were included as donors. Approximately 9.7 milliliters of peripheral blood were drawn from each donor into EDTA-treated Vacutainer tubes. Ficoll-Paque density-gradient centrifugation was used to isolate PBMCs, with at least 7 million per sample. Total RNA was extracted from PBMCs with Trizol reagent, with at least 6 micrograms obtained per sample. The percentages of naive CD45RAhigh/CD27high T cells were determined by flow cytometry on a PBMC aliquot from every donor. The sample is drawn from a study of blood T cells in healthy people across ages (dated by TCRdb to about 2015). As for the study more broadly: In model experiments, template switching captured roughly one uniquely barcoded TCR beta cDNA molecule for every two T cells. Two additional independent replicas of 1 million unique cDNA reads from the same blood draw were analyzed for two donors (one aged 18 to 29 and one aged 80 or older). The study measured age-related changes in TCR beta repertoire diversity using deep sequencing normalized with unique cDNA molecular identifiers. The donors were split into four age groups: young (average about 15 years), middle-aged (about 40), aged (roughly 60) and long-lived (roughly 80). To avoid experimental bias, donors of different ages were distributed randomly across sequencing lanes. The study at large found these results: The CMV infection status of donors was not known, potentially confounding age-related changes in expanded clonotypes. Bulk unsorted PBMC profiling prevented conclusive comparison of naive and antigen-experienced compartments. Observed TCR beta diversity correlated strongly with the percentage of naive T cells measured by flow cytometry. Observed TCR beta diversity per million T cells fell roughly linearly with age, and a significant reduction was already apparent by age roughly 40. Estimates of total diversity from one million sequenced T cells were regarded as lower bounds and underestimates. Compared with the aged group, the long-lived group had more naive CD4+ T cells, fewer expanded clones and increased TCR diversity, a pattern suggesting age selection.

Specimen: blood. The sequence derives from a woman aged 60 to 75 in good health.

The nucleotide sequence reads as follows: TGTGCCAGCAGCACGACAGGGGCCGAGCAGTACTTC. The translation is CASSTTGAEQYF. The V gene is TRBV7-9 and the J gene is TRBJ2-5; a stretch of 8 junction bases matches TRBD1. The J call may be incorrect, as the DNA end agrees better with TRBJ2-7. Reading from cysteine to phenylalanine, the CDR3 counts 12 amino acids. The entry retains the CDR3 DNA only, 36 bases that are in frame from base 1. From the germline V gene (reference sequence), CDR1 is SEHNR and CDR2 is FQNEAQ.